These 26 T cell receptor beta chains were sequenced from one sample in a study of shared clonotypes between healthy human individuals. Sequenced by immunoSEQ multiplex PCR; TCRdb stores in-frame clones only, minus some. The data show about 2.2 million clones, just under 95% seen once. Cells designated naive CD8 were CD45RO-negative and were positively selected for CCR7, with terminally differentiated effector memory CD45RA+ cells excluded. Material: naive CD8+ T cells from PBMCs. These receptors came from a man younger than 35 in good health. Some clones in this sample may be carry-over from other donors' samples.

V usage is TRBV5-1 and J usage is TRBJ2-2, with 9 nucleotides matching TRBD1. The CDR3 runs to 18 residues. Losses at the gene ends were 2 bases for V and 3 bases for J; bases not matched to a gene: 11. Germline V lookup: CDR1 SGHRS, CDR2 YFSETQ. The DNA for the CDR3 is TGCGCCAGCAGCTTTACGGGACAGGGTTTTTCGTACACCGGGGAGCTGTTTTTT. Protein: CASSFTGQGFSYTGELFF.

The chain recombines TRBV7-2 with TRBJ2-1; 9 nucleotides line up with TRBD2. The germline CDR1 and CDR2 sequences are SGHTA and FQGNSA. CDR3 length: 15 amino acids. Trimming removed 2 bases from V and 8 bases from J; junction bases left unmatched: 7. Here the CDR3 reads CASSLRAGGQDEQFF. The CDR3 DNA sequence: TGTGCCAGCAGCTTAAGAGCGGGAGGCCAGGATGAGCAGTTCTTC.

Concerning this clone: This sample includes further DNA sequences coding for the same CDR3. This chain connects TRBV27 to TRBJ2-1; D unclear. V gave up 5 bases and J gave up 1 base, with 3 bases separating them. This CDR3 contains 12 residues. Germline CDR1 is MNHEY and CDR2 is SMNVEV (reference sequence). CDR3 in amino acids: CASSGSYNEQFF. The CDR3 coding sequence is TGTGCCAGCAGTGGGTCCTACAATGAGCAGTTCTTC.

The V call is TRBV15, the J call TRBJ2-7; 7 bases align to TRBD2. V trimming: 3 bases; J trimming: 4 bases; junction bases outside the gene matches: 9. The CDR3 runs to 15 residues. Looked up from germline, CDR1 is LNHNV and CDR2 is YYDKDF (reference sequence). Here the CDR3 DNA reads TGTGCCACCAGCAGCAGAAGGGAGGGGTGGTACGAGCAGTACTTC. This codes for CATSSRREGWYEQYF.

The rearrangement joins TRBV30 to TRBJ2-2, with no clear D. This CDR3 is built from 10 residues. Trimming shortened V by 7 bases and J by 5 bases, and 5 bases separated the two germline ends. Per germline, CDR1 GTSNPN and CDR2 SVGIG (reference sequence). The CDR3 protein is CAYRTGELFF. The CDR3 nucleotides read TGTGCCTATCGTACCGGGGAGCTGTTTTTT.

CDR3 region: CAWSTGAYNSPLHF. The CDR3 bases are TGTGCCTGGAGCACAGGGGCCTATAATTCACCCCTCCACTTT. The chain has TRBV30 and TRBJ1-6, with 7 bases fitting TRBD1. Germline V gene sequence: CDR1 GTSNPN, CDR2 SVGIG (reference sequence). The CDR3 runs to 14 residues. Trimming removed 3 bases from V and 2 bases from J; junction bases left unmatched: 1.

In this sample, this clone turned up once. V usage is TRBV7-9 and J usage is TRBJ1-2, with unresolved D. CDR1 and CDR2 from the germline V gene are SEHNR and FQNEAQ (reference sequence). Trimming removed 0 bases from V and 0 bases from J, with 8 bases in between. The CDR3 length is 15 residues. CDR3 DNA sequence: TGTGCCAGCAGCTTAGCTCCCGGTACTAACTATGGCTACACCTTC. Its translation: CASSLAPGTNYGYTF.

The genes are TRBV28 and TRBJ2-1; 11 positions agree with TRBD2. Germline loops: CDR1 MDHEN, CDR2 SYDVKM. The V gene end was trimmed by 4 bases and the J gene end by 8 bases; junction bases not matched to a gene: 7. CDR3 length equals 15 residues. CDR3 amino acids: CASSSLAGVEDEQFF. CDR3 nucleotides: TGTGCCAGCAGTTCACTAGCGGGAGTAGAGGATGAGCAGTTCTTC.

In DNA form, the CDR3 reads TGTGCCAGCAGCCCCGGGGGGTACGAGCAGTACTTC. Residues: CASSPGGYEQYF. The chain recombines TRBV7-7 with TRBJ2-7; TRBD2 agrees at 7 bases. The CDR3 spans 12 residues. V lost 5 bases, J lost 4 bases, and 2 bases stayed unmatched. Germline CDR1 and CDR2: SSHAT and FNYEAQ (reference sequence).

For this clone: In the same sample, other DNA sequences code for this CDR3. The chain carries TRBV9 and TRBJ2-2, with 8 bases aligning to TRBD1. The V gene's germline CDR1 is SGDLS and CDR2 YYNGEE. The CDR3 length is 14 residues. V trimming: 3 bases; J trimming: 4 bases; junction bases outside the gene matches: 2. The CDR3 loop reads CASSGDRGTGELFF. CDR3 coding DNA: TGTGCCAGCAGCGGAGACAGGGGCACCGGGGAGCTGTTTTTT.

This clone came up a few times. V is TRBV7-8 and J is TRBJ1-1, with 7 bases aligning to TRBD1. CDR1 is SGHVS, CDR2 FQNEAQ, per germline. J lost 3 bases, V lost 7 bases, and 8 bases had no gene match. The CDR3 has 14 residues. In DNA form, the CDR3 reads TGTGCCAGCACCCTTGGAGGGGGCTACACTGAAGCTTTCTTT. Protein product: CASTLGGGYTEAFF.

V is TRBV11-2 and J is TRBJ1-4, with D perhaps matching TRBD1 (6 bases). Germline loops: CDR1 SGHAT, CDR2 FQNNGV. The CDR3 extends over 15 amino acids. V was cut by 3 bases and J by 5 bases, with 13 bases left in between. The CDR3 coding sequence is TGTGCCAGCAGCTTGGGGGCAGGGCGGAATGAAAAACTGTTTTTT. Encoded protein: CASSLGAGRNEKLFF.

In this sample, this clone turned up once. Within the sample, other DNA sequences also encode this same CDR3. The rearrangement joins TRBV29-1 to TRBJ2-3, with D possibly being TRBD2 (6 bases). Germline lookup yields CDR1 SQVTM and CDR2 ANQGSEA. The CDR3 extends over 10 amino acids. Between the trimmed V and J ends, which lost 5 bases and 6 bases, there was a span of 6 bases. DNA of the CDR3: TGCAGCGTTCTAGCGGATACGCAGTATTTT. Its protein is CSVLADTQYF.

The rearrangement links TRBV6-1 to TRBJ1-5, with 12 bases identical to TRBD1. The CDR3 runs 18 residues. Germline trimming cut 3 bases from V and 4 bases from J; bases unmatched to any gene: 10. The V gene's germline CDR1 is MNHNS and CDR2 SASEGT. This chain's CDR3 is CASSETSGTGGSNQPQHF. The DNA of the CDR3 is TGTGCCAGCAGTGAGACATCCGGGACAGGGGGCTCTAATCAGCCCCAGCATTTT.

Comments on this clone: Other DNA sequences in this sample translate to the same CDR3. V usage is TRBV25-1 and J usage is TRBJ2-7; D might be TRBD2 (6 bases). Germline V lookup: CDR1 MGHDK, CDR2 SYGVNS. V lost 1 base to trimming and J lost 3 bases, with 7 bases between them. This CDR3 is 13 amino acids long. The CDR3 coding sequence is TGTGCCAGCAGTGAATTCGGGGGCTACGAGCAGTACTTC. Protein product: CASSEFGGYEQYF.

A single count supports this clone. This chain joins TRBV27 and TRBJ1-1; possibly TRBD1 for D (5 bases). This CDR3 is 14 amino acids long. CDR1 is MNHEY, CDR2 SMNVEV, per germline (reference sequence). Trimming left V 6 bases short and J 3 bases short, with 14 bases between. CDR3 sequence reads: CASSPVVGHTEAFF. The DNA of the CDR3 is TGTGCCAGCAGCCCCGTGGTGGGGCACACTGAAGCTTTCTTT.

V and J are TRBV5-6 and TRBJ2-7, with 7 positions matching TRBD2. This CDR3 is 11 amino acids long. Per germline, CDR1 SGHDT and CDR2 YYEEEE. V was clipped by 4 bases and J by 8 bases; unmatched bases: 3. CDR3 loop: CASSGGEKQYF. The CDR3, as DNA: TGTGCCAGCAGCGGGGGGGAGAAGCAGTACTTC.

This clone has a single count. The chain couples TRBV11-2 to TRBJ1-1; the D gene is possibly TRBD1 (6 bases). Germline lookup yields CDR1 SGHAT and CDR2 FQNNGV. The CDR3 spans 16 residues. Between the trimmed V and J ends, which lost 0 bases and 1 base, there was a span of 12 bases. The CDR3 DNA reads TGTGCCAGCAGCTTAGAAGGGGGAAGATGGAACACTGAAGCTTTCTTT. This sequence encodes CASSLEGGRWNTEAFF.

Of note for this clone: This same CDR3 is encoded by further DNA sequences in the sample. The gene calls are TRBV5-1 and TRBJ2-5, with no clear D. Trimming removed 4 bases from V and 2 bases from J, with 3 bases in between. This CDR3 region has 11 residues. CDR1 and CDR2 from the germline V gene are SGHRS and YFSETQ. This chain's CDR3 is CASSLQETQYF. In DNA form, the CDR3 reads TGCGCCAGCAGCCTGCAAGAGACCCAGTACTTC.

As concerns this clone: Other DNA sequences in this sample translate to the same CDR3. The chain is built from TRBV6-1 and TRBJ2-7; D is perhaps TRBD1 (6 bases). The CDR3 length is 13 residues. V was cut by 6 bases and J by 2 bases, with 11 bases left in between. Germline CDR1 is MNHNS and CDR2 is SASEGT. For the CDR3, the DNA is TGTGCCAGCAGGGCGGACAGTACCTACGAGCAGTACTTC. Encoded protein: CASRADSTYEQYF.

The genes are TRBV28 and TRBJ1-1, with D tentatively TRBD1 (5 bases). There are 17 residues in the CDR3. Trimming left V 4 bases short and J 3 bases short, with 21 bases between. Germline V gene data show CDR1 as MDHEN and CDR2 as SYDVKM. CDR3 bases: TGTGCCAGCAGTTCCATGGGGGGGGATTGGCTGGACACTGAAGCTTTCTTT. It codes for CASSSMGGDWLDTEAFF.

The chain recombines TRBV15 with TRBJ2-3; 7 nucleotides line up with TRBD2. This CDR3 is 17 amino acids long. Germline V gene sequence: CDR1 LNHNV, CDR2 YYDKDF (reference sequence). The trim removed 4 bases at V and 6 bases at J, leaving 16 bases unmatched. CDR3 sequence (DNA): TGTGCCACCAGCATAACGATAGCTAGCGGATACGACGATACGCAGTATTTT. This translates into CATSITIASGYDDTQYF.

Comments on this clone: The sample carries other DNA sequences with the same CDR3. The chain links TRBV29-1 to TRBJ2-1; D possibly matches TRBD1 or TRBD2 (5 bases each). The CDR3 has 11 amino acids. Looked up from germline, CDR1 is SQVTM and CDR2 is ANQGSEA. V was pared by 4 bases and J by 8 bases, with 9 bases between. CDR3 in DNA: TGCAGCGTTGTCCGGGGCGATGAGCAGTTCTTC. Its protein is CSVVRGDEQFF.

The chain employs TRBV19 and TRBJ2-5; D is undetermined. CDR3 length equals 16 residues. Trimming removed 3 bases from V and 2 bases from J, with 16 bases in between. Germline V gene sequence: CDR1 LNHDA, CDR2 SQIVND (reference sequence). The CDR3 spells CASSIFFPAQQETQYF. For the CDR3, the DNA is TGTGCCAGTAGTATCTTCTTTCCCGCACAGCAAGAGACCCAGTACTTC. The whole variable domain, remainder taken from reference TRBV19 and TRBJ2-5, is DGGITQSPKYLFRKEGQNVTLSCEQNLNHDAMYWYRQDPGQGLRLIYYSQIVNDFQKGDIAEGYSVSREKKESFPLTVTSAQKNPTAFYLCASSIFFPAQQETQYFGPGTRLLVL.

The genes are TRBV4-1 and TRBJ2-7; maybe TRBD2 (5 bases). CDR1 MGHRA and CDR2 YSYEKL come from the germline V gene. V dropped 3 bases and J dropped 2 bases, with 14 bases sitting between them. This CDR3 is 15 amino acids long. The CDR3 DNA reads as TGCGCCAGCAGCCAGTCACGGACGGGAACCTACGAGCAGTACTTC. Amino acid sequence: CASSQSRTGTYEQYF.

The chain couples TRBV7-3 to TRBJ2-1; 9 bases are shared with TRBD2. CDR1 SGHTA and CDR2 FQGTGA come from the germline V gene. The trim removed 5 bases at V and 6 bases at J, leaving 11 bases unmatched. The CDR3 consists of 16 residues. CDR3 protein: CASSPLAGERVNEQFF. The CDR3 DNA reads TGTGCCAGCAGCCCCTTAGCGGGAGAAAGGGTCAATGAGCAGTTCTTC.